This TCR beta chain was sequenced in a study of blood T cell repertoires in COVID-19. The CDR3 has 14 residues. Per the germline V gene, CDR1 is MDHEN and CDR2 is SYDVKM. With 8 bases clipped from V and 2 bases from J, the junction kept 2 bases outside the gene matches. This clone came up a few times. Source study methods: Estimation of nucleated cell counts was performed using reference gene primer amplification. Some clones are missing from TCRdb's copy, which holds only in-frame ones; the method was immunoSEQ multiplex PCR. V, J and clone size derive from that table, while D and trimming were established from the DNA sequence. This table holds some 150,000 clones, approximately 80% found once.

Sequenced material: peripheral blood. The receptor's source is a woman aged 60-70 years with active or convalescent COVID-19. The chain carries TRBV28 and TRBJ1-6; 8 bases map to TRBD1. The CDR3 sequence: CASLDRAYNSPLHF. CDR3 DNA sequence: TGTGCCAGCCTGGACAGGGCCTATAATTCACCCCTCCACTTT.